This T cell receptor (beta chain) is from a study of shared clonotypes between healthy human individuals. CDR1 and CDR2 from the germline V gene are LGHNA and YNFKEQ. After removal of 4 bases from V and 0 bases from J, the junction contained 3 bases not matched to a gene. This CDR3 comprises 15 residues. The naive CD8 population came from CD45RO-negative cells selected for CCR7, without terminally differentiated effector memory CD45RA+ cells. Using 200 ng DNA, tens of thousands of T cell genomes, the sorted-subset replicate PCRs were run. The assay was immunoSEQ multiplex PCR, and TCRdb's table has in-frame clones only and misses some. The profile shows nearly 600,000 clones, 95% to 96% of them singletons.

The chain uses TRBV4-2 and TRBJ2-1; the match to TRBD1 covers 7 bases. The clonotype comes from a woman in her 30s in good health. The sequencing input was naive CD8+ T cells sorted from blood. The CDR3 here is CASSPGQSSYNEQFF. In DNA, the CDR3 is TGTGCCAGCAGCCCGGGACAGAGCTCCTACAATGAGCAGTTCTTC.